This T cell receptor beta chain was profiled in a study of blood T cells in healthy people across ages (dated by TCRdb to the mid-2010s). About the investigation overall: In model experiments, template switching captured about one uniquely barcoded TCR beta cDNA molecule for every two T cells. The study analyzed two additional independent replicas of 1 million unique cDNA reads from the same blood draw for two donors, one aged 18 to 29 and one aged 80 or older. To avoid experimental bias, donors of different ages were spread randomly across the sequencing lanes. Using deep sequencing normalized with unique cDNA molecular identifiers, the study measured how TCR beta repertoire diversity changes with age. Four age groups were formed from the donors: young (average approximately 16 years), middle-aged (approximately 40), aged (under 70) and long-lived (less than 85). Overall study outcomes, separate from this receptor: Since profiling was done on bulk unsorted PBMCs, naive and antigen-experienced compartments could not be conclusively compared. Estimates of total diversity based on one million sequenced T cells were considered lower bounds and underestimates. A strong correlation was found between observed TCR beta diversity and the percentage of naive T cells measured by flow cytometry. Because donor CMV infection status was unknown, age-related changes in expanded clonotypes were potentially confounded. Compared with the aged group, the long-lived group had more naive CD4+ T cells, fewer expanded clones and increased TCR diversity, a pattern suggesting age selection. Observed TCR beta diversity per million T cells fell roughly linearly with age, and a significant reduction was already apparent by age around 44.

Cut back by 5 bases and 6 bases, the V and J ends lie 22 bases apart. Taken from cysteine to phenylalanine, the CDR3 has 16 residues. This entry keeps only the CDR3 DNA: 48 bases, framed from base 1. Via the germline V gene (reference sequence), CDR1 is LNHNV and CDR2 YYDKDF. On this clonotype itself: Its antigen is still unknown. Base qualities were left out, and no much larger clone turns up one base away.

The receptor library was made with 5' RACE. The second PCR ran for about 6 to 11 cycles and used a J-beta primer mix along with a sample-barcoded 5' primer. A template-switch 5' adaptor carrying 12 random nucleotides introduced a unique molecular identifier onto each TCR beta cDNA molecule. At least 3 million CDR3-containing paired-end reads were obtained from each sample. First-strand cDNA was synthesized from all RNA with the Mint cDNA synthesis kit, primed by a TRBC-specific oligonucleotide. Following uracil-DNA glycosylase treatment, all cDNA underwent a first 18-cycle PCR with the universal primers M1SS and BC2_uni_R. Processing in the source paper ran as follows. Each sample was normalized by randomly selecting 1 million high-quality reads, each carrying a distinct molecular identifier. Instead of being binned into consensus sequences, reads that shared molecular identifiers were thrown out. CDR3 identification, clonotype clustering and error correction used MiTCR with a Q25 quality threshold and the strictest error-elimination algorithm. A nonparametric unseen species model using Euler transformation provided a lower-bound estimate of total TCR beta diversity. TCRdb cleaned the public reads at Q25 with fastp, built clones with MiXCR and kept in-frame beta chains. Entries that share a CDR3 protein sequence are merged under the most common genes and DNA. Here the V and J calls rest on TCRdb's processing, not on the authors' analysis. In this sample the table shows 1.8 million or so distinct CDR3 sequences, roughly 43% of which occur a single time. The top ten hold 20% to 25% of the sample.

Donors were a few dozen systemically healthy Caucasian individuals from Russia aged roughly 6 to 95 years. Each donor gave 9.5 to 10 milliliters of peripheral blood, drawn into EDTA-treated Vacutainer tubes. PBMCs were isolated by Ficoll-Paque density-gradient centrifugation, with at least 6.5 million obtained per sample. Total RNA was extracted from PBMCs with Trizol reagent, with at least 5.5 micrograms obtained per sample. The percentages of naive CD45RAhigh/CD27high T cells were determined by flow cytometry on a PBMC aliquot from every donor. This chain joins TRBV15 to TRBJ1-2, with a weak D call of TRBD1 (6 bases match). The sequencing sample was made of blood. The receptor was isolated from a human donor in good health. The nucleotides read TGTGCCACCAGCGATCCACGCACACAGGGTGCGGATGGCTACACCTTC. It translates as CATSDPRTQGADGYTF.